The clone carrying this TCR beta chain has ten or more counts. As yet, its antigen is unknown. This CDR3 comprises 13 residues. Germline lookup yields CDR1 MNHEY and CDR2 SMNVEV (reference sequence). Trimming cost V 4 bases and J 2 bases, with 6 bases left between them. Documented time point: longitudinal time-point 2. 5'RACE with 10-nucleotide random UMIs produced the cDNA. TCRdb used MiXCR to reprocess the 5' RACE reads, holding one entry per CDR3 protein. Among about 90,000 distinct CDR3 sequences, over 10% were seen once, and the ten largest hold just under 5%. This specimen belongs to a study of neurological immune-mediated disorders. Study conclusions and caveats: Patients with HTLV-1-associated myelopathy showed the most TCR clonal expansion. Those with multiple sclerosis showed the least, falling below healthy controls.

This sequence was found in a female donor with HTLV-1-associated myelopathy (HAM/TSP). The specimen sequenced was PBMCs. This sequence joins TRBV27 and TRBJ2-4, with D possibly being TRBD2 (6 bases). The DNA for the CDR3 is TGTGCCAGCAGTTGGGACTCCAAAAACATTCAGTACTTC. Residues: CASSWDSKNIQYF.